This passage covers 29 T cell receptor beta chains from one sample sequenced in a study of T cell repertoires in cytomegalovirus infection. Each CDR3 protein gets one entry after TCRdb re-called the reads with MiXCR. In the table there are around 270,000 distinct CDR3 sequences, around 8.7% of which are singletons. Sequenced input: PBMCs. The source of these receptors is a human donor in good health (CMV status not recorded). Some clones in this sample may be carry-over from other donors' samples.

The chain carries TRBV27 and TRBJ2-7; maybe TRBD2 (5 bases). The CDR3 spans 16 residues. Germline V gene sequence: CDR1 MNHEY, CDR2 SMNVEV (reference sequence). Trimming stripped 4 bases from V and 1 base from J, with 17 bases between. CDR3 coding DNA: TGTGCCAGCAGTTCCGGACTCCTCCCTCCTTCCTACGAGCAGTACTTC. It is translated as CASSSGLLPPSYEQYF.

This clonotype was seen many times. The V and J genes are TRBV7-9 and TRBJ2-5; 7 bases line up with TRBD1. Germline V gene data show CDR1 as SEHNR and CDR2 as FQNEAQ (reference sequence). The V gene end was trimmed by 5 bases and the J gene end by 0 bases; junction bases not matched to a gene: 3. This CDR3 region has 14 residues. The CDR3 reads CASSGGQYQETQYF. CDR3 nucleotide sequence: TGTGCCAGCAGCGGGGGACAGTACCAAGAGACCCAGTACTTC.

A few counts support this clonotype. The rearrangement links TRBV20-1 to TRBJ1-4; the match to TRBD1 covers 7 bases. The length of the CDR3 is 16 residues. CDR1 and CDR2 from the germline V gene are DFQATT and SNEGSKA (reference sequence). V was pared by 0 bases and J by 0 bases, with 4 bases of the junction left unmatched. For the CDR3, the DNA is TGCAGTGCTAGAGAACGACAGGGTGCAACTAATGAAAAACTGTTTTTT. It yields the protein CSARERQGATNEKLFF.

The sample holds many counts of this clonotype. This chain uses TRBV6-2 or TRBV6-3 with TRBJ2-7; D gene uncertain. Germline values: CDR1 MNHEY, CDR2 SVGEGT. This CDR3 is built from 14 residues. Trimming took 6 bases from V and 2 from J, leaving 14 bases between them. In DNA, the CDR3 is TGTGCCAGCAGGTACAGTACTGGAGCCTACGAGCAGTACTTC. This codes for CASRYSTGAYEQYF.

The DNA of the CDR3 is TGTGCCAGCAGCTTCGCCGCCGGGACTAGCGGGAGATGGAGCTCCTACGAGCAGTACTTC. Amino acid sequence: CASSFAAGTSGRWSSYEQYF. The chain combines TRBV7-9 with TRBJ2-7; TRBD2 matches at 14 bases. Looked up from germline, CDR1 is SEHNR and CDR2 is FQNEAQ (reference sequence). The CDR3 length is 20 residues. With V trimmed by 3 bases and J by 0 bases, 13 bases remained unmatched.

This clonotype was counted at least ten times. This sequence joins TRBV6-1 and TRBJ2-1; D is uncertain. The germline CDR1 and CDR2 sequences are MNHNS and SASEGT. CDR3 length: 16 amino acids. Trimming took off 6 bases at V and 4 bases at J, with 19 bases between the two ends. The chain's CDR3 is CASRLDPLVPYNEQFF. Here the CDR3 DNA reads TGTGCCAGCAGGTTGGACCCCTTGGTTCCGTACAATGAGCAGTTCTTC.

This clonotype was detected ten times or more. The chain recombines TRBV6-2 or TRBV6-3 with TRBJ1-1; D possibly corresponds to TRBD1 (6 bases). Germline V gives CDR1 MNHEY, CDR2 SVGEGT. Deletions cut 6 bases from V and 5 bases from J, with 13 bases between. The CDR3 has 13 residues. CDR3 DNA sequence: TGTGCCAGCAGACGACAGGCTAGAACTGAAGCTTTCTTT. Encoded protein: CASRRQARTEAFF.

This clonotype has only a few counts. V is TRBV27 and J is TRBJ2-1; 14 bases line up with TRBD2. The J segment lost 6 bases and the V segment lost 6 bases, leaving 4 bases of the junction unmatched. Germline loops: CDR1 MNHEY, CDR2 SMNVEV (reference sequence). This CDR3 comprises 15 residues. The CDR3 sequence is CASRQGLAGVNEQFF. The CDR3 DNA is TGTGCCAGCAGACAGGGACTAGCGGGGGTCAATGAGCAGTTCTTC.

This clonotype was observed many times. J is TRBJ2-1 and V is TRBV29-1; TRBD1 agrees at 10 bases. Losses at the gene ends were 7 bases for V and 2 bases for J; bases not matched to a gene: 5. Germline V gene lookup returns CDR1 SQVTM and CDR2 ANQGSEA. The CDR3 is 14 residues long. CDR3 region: CSAKDRGTYNEQFF. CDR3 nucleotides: TGCAGCGCAAAGGACAGGGGGACCTACAATGAGCAGTTCTTC.

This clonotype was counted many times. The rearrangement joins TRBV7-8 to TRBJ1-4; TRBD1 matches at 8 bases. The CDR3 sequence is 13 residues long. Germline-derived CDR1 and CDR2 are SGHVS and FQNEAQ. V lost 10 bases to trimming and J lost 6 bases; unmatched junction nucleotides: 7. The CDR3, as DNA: TGTGCCACCAGGACAGGGCGGGATGAAAAACTGTTTTTT. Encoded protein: CATRTGRDEKLFF.

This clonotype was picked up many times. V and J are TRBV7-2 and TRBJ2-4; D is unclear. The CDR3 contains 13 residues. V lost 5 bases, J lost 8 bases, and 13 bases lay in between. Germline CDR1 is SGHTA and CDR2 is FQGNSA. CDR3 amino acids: CASSPDILDIQYF. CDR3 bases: TGTGCCAGCAGCCCAGACATACTTGACATTCAGTACTTC.

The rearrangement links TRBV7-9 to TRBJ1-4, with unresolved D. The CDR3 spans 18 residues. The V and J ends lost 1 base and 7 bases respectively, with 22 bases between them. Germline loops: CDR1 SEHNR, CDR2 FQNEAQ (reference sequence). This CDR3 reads CASSLGTGGAIVGEKLFF. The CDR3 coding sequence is TGTGCCAGCAGCTTAGGAACGGGTGGTGCCATAGTCGGTGAAAAACTGTTTTTT.

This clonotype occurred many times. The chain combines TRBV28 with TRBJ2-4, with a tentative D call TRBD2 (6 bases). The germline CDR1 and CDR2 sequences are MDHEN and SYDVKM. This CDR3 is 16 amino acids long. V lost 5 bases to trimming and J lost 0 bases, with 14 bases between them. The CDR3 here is CASSPLGLLAKNIQYF. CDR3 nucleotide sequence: TGTGCCAGCAGTCCCCTCGGACTACTAGCCAAAAACATTCAGTACTTC.

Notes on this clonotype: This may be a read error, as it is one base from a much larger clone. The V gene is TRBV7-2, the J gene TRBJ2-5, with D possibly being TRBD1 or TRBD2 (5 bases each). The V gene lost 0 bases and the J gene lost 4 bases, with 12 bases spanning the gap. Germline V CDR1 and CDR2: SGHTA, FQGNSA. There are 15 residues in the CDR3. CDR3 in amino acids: CASSLAKARGETQYF. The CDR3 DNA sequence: TGTGCCAGCAGCTTAGCGAAAGCGAGGGGAGAGACCCAGTACTTC.

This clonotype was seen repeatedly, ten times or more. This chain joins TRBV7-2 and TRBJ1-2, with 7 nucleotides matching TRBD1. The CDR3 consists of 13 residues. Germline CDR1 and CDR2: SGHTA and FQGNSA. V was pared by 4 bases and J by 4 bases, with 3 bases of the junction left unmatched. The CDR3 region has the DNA TGTGCCAGCAGCTGGGACAGTGGCTATGGCTACACCTTC. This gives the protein CASSWDSGYGYTF.

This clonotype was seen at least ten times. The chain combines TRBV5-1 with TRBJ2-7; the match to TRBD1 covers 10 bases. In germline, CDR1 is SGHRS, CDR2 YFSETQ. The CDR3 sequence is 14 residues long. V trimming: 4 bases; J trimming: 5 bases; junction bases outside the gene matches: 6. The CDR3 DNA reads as TGCGCCAGCAGCACGACAGGGGGCTGGAACGAGCAGTACTTC. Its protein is CASSTTGGWNEQYF.

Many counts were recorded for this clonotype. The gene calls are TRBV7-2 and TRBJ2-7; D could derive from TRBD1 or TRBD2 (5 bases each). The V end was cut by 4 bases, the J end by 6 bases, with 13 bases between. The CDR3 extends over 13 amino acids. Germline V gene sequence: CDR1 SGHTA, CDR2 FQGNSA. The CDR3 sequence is CASSSRDGLEQYF. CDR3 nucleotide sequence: TGTGCCAGCAGCTCACGGGACGGTCTCGAGCAGTACTTC.

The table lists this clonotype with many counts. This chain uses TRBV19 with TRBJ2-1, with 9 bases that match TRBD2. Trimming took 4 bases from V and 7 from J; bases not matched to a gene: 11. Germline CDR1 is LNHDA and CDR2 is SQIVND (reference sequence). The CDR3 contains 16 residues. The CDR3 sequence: CASSKGKGTSLNEQFF. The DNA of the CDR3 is TGTGCCAGTAGTAAAGGGAAGGGGACTAGCCTGAATGAGCAGTTCTTC.

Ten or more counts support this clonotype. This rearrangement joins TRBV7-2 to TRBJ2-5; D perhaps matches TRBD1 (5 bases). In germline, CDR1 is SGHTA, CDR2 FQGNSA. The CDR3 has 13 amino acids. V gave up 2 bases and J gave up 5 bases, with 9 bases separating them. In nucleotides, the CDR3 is TGTGCCAGCAGCTTATCAGGGTTCGAGACCCAGTACTTC. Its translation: CASSLSGFETQYF.

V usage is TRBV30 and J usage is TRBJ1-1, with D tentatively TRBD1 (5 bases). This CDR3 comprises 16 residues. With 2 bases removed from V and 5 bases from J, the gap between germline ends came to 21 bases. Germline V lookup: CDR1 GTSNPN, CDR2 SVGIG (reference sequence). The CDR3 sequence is CAWSTSGAARRTEAFF. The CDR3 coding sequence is TGTGCCTGGAGTACCAGTGGGGCAGCCCGTCGAACTGAAGCTTTCTTT.

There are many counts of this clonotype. The chain's CDR3 is CASSPPSREQFF. The CDR3, as DNA: TGTGCCAGCAGTCCGCCAAGTCGTGAGCAGTTCTTC. This sequence joins TRBV28 and TRBJ2-1; D gene unclear. V was pared by 5 bases and J by 9 bases, with 11 bases between. The CDR3 extends over 12 amino acids. The germline V gene has CDR1 MDHEN and CDR2 SYDVKM.

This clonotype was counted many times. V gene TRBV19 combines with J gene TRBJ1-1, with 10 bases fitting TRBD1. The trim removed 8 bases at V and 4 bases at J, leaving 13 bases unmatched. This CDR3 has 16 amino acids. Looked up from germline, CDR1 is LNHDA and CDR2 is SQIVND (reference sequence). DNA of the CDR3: TGTGCCAGTCTCAGACAGGGGGCCTCGTGGGGCACTGAAGCTTTCTTT. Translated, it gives CASLRQGASWGTEAFF.

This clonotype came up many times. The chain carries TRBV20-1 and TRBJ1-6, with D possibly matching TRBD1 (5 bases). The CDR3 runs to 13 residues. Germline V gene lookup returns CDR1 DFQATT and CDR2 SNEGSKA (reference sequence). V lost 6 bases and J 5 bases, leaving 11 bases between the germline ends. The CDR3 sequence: CSARGTDNSPLHF. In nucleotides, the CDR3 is TGCAGTGCCCGAGGGACGGATAATTCACCCCTCCACTTT.

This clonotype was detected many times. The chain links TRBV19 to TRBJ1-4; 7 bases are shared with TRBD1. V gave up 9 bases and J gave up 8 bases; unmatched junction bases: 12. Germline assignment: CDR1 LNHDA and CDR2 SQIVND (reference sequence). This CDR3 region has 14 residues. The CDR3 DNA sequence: TGTGCCAGCCGACACAGGGGAAAGGGAGAAAAACTGTTTTTT. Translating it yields CASRHRGKGEKLFF.

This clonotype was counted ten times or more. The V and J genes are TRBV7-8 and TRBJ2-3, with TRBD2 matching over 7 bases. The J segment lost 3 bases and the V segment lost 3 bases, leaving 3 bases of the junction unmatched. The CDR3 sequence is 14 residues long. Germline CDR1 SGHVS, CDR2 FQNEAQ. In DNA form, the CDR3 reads TGTGCCAGCAGCTTGATGGGGGGGACAGATACGCAGTATTTT. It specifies CASSLMGGTDTQYF.

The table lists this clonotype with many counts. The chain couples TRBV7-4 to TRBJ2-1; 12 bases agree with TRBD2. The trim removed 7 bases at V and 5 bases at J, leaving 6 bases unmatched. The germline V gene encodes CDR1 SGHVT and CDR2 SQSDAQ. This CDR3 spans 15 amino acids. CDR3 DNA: TGTGCCAGCAACCCTAGCGGGAGGGCCAACAATGAGCAGTTCTTC. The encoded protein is CASNPSGRANNEQFF.

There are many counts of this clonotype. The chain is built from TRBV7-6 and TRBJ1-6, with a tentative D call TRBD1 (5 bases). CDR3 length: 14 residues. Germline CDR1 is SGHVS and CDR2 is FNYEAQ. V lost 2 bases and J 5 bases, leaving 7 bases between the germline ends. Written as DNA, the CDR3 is TGTGCCAGCAGCTTACTGGGGGATAATTCACCCCTCCACTTT. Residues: CASSLLGDNSPLHF.

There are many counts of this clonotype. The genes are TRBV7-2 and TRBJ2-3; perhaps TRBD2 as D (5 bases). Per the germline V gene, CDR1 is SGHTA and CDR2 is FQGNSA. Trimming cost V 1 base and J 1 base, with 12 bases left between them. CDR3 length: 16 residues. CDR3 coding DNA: TGTGCCAGCAGCTTAGAGTTCTCGCGGGGCACAGATACGCAGTATTTT. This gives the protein CASSLEFSRGTDTQYF.

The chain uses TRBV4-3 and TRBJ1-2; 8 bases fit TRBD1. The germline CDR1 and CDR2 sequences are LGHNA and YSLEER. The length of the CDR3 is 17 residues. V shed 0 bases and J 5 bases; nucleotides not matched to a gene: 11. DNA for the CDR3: TGCGCCAGCAGCCAAGATCAAGGCGGACAGGGCGGGTATGGCTACACCTTC. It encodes CASSQDQGGQGGYGYTF.